The 21 T cell receptor beta chains below come from one sample, sequenced in a study of blood T cell repertoires in COVID-19. Assay used: immunoSEQ multiplex PCR; TCRdb lists only in-frame clones, some missing. The sample contains about 120,000 clones, around three quarters of which appear only once. Sequencing used peripheral blood. Receptors were obtained from a man aged 40-49 years with active or convalescent COVID-19.

The J gene is TRBJ1-5, the V gene TRBV27, with D possibly matching TRBD1 (6 bases). The CDR3 runs to 13 residues. V was shortened by 8 bases and J by 7 bases, with 15 bases between the two germline ends. Germline CDR1 is MNHEY and CDR2 is SMNVEV (reference sequence). In DNA, the CDR3 is TGTGCCAGCCACACAGGGAAAGGACAGCCCCAGCATTTT. It yields the protein CASHTGKGQPQHF.

The chain is built from TRBV3-1 (or the pseudogene TRBV3-2) and TRBJ2-7; 10 nucleotides align to TRBD1. Germline V gives CDR1 LGHDT, CDR2 YNNKEL (reference sequence). This CDR3 region has 13 residues. V gave up 7 bases and J gave up 1 base; unmatched junction bases: 1. The CDR3 nucleotides are TGTGCCAGCACGGGACAGGGGTCCTACGAGCAGTACTTC. This sequence encodes CASTGQGSYEQYF.

This chain joins TRBV12-5 and TRBJ2-3; 9 nucleotides match TRBD1. Per germline, CDR1 LGHNT and CDR2 FRNRAP. The J segment lost 3 bases and the V segment lost 6 bases, leaving 7 bases of the junction unmatched. This CDR3 is built from 15 residues. In DNA, the CDR3 is TGTGCTAGTGGCAGGACAGGGGAGGCGACAGATACGCAGTATTTT. Its translation: CASGRTGEATDTQYF.

V usage is TRBV5-1 and J usage is TRBJ1-2; D not certain. Between the trimmed V and J ends, which lost 4 bases and 7 bases, there was a span of 11 bases. This CDR3 contains 12 residues. CDR1 and CDR2 (germline): SGHRS, YFSETQ. CDR3 DNA sequence: TGCGCCAGCAGCAGCCCCCCCGGTGGCTACACCTTC. Its translation: CASSSPPGGYTF.

The V gene is TRBV2, the J gene TRBJ2-4, with D hard to call. Trimming stripped 6 bases from V and 9 bases from J, with 12 bases between. This CDR3 has 12 residues. Germline assignment: CDR1 SNHLY and CDR2 FYNNEI. The CDR3 loop is CASRMHRVIQYF. CDR3 nucleotide sequence: TGTGCCAGCAGGATGCACCGAGTCATTCAGTACTTC.

The gene calls are TRBV28 and TRBJ1-5; possible D gene TRBD1, 6 bases. The CDR3 contains 16 residues. V was clipped by 6 bases and J by 3 bases, with 18 bases between them. Per the germline V gene, CDR1 is MDHEN and CDR2 is SYDVKM. CDR3 bases: TGTGCCAGCAGCCACCACCTGGGGGACATCAATCAGCCCCAGCATTTT. Translating it yields CASSHHLGDINQPQHF.

The chain couples TRBV10-3 to TRBJ2-2, with D perhaps TRBD2 (5 bases). The CDR3 loop spans 17 amino acids. From germline, CDR1 is ENHRY and CDR2 SYGVKD. V was pared by 2 bases and J by 5 bases, with 18 bases between. Here the CDR3 reads CAISERLGVRGTGELFF. CDR3 DNA sequence: TGTGCCATCAGTGAGCGGTTGGGTGTTCGGGGAACCGGGGAGCTGTTTTTT.

The rearrangement joins TRBV9 to TRBJ2-5; D might be TRBD2 (6 bases). Looked up from germline, CDR1 is SGDLS and CDR2 is YYNGEE. The CDR3 spans 15 residues. The V end was cut by 2 bases, the J end by 2 bases, with 13 bases between. CDR3: CASSVDPAGQETQYF. Here the CDR3 DNA reads TGTGCCAGCAGCGTTGATCCCGCGGGGCAAGAGACCCAGTACTTC.

V gene TRBV2 combines with J gene TRBJ2-7; TRBD1 might be the D (5 bases). V lost 4 bases and J lost 3, with 10 bases in between. CDR3 size: 13 residues. The germline gives CDR1 SNHLY, CDR2 FYNNEI. The CDR3 DNA sequence: TGTGCCAGCAGTGTCAACAGGAACTACGAGCAGTACTTC. Its translation is CASSVNRNYEQYF.

V is TRBV29-1 and J is TRBJ2-7; 8 nucleotides line up with TRBD2. Per germline, CDR1 SQVTM and CDR2 ANQGSEA. This CDR3 contains 10 residues. The V gene end was trimmed by 3 bases and the J gene end by 9 bases; junction bases not matched to a gene: 1. CDR3 region: CSVEREAQYF. In DNA, the CDR3 is TGCAGCGTTGAGCGGGAGGCGCAGTACTTC.

This clone was detected a few times. V is TRBV7-2 and J is TRBJ2-3; the match to TRBD2 covers 7 bases. Trimming cost V 5 bases and J 2 bases; bases outside gene matches: 4. This CDR3 is built from 14 residues. Germline loops: CDR1 SGHTA, CDR2 FQGNSA. CDR3 bases: TGTGCCAGCAGCCCTCGGGGGGTCACAGATACGCAGTATTTT. As protein: CASSPRGVTDTQYF.

CDR3 loop: CASSTPGALAKNIQYF. CDR3 in DNA: TGTGCCAGCAGTACCCCGGGTGCCCTAGCCAAAAACATTCAGTACTTC. The J gene is TRBJ2-4, the V gene TRBV6-6, with D unresolved. CDR1 MNHNY and CDR2 SVGAGI come from the germline V gene (reference sequence). This CDR3 spans 16 amino acids. Trimming took 5 bases from V and 0 from J, leaving 14 bases between them.

The rearrangement joins TRBV6-5 to TRBJ2-1, with D unclear. Looked up from germline, CDR1 is MNHEY and CDR2 is SVGAGI. Trimming removed 8 bases at V and 4 bases at J, with 15 bases between. The CDR3 runs 14 residues. The DNA for the CDR3 is TGTGCCAGCGCTGCCCCTAAGTCTTACAATGAGCAGTTCTTC. It codes for CASAAPKSYNEQFF.

The V gene is TRBV5-1, the J gene TRBJ2-3, with a possible D match to TRBD2 (5 bases). Germline loops: CDR1 SGHRS, CDR2 YFSETQ. V lost 4 bases to trimming and J lost 6 bases, with 18 bases between them. There are 15 residues in the CDR3. CDR3 nucleotide sequence: TGCGCCAGCAGCCCGGACTTTTTGAGCCGGGATACGCAGTATTTT. Its protein product is CASSPDFLSRDTQYF.

The chain is built from TRBV6-5 and TRBJ2-3; D call uncertain. The V gene lost 2 bases and the J gene lost 0 bases, with 6 bases spanning the gap. The length of the CDR3 is 14 residues. CDR1 and CDR2 from the germline V gene are MNHEY and SVGAGI. Here the CDR3 reads CASSYRRSTDTQYF. The DNA for the CDR3 is TGTGCCAGCAGTTACCGGCGGAGCACAGATACGCAGTATTTT.

In DNA form, the CDR3 reads TGTGCCTGGAGTGTAGGCGGGGTTAGCACAGATACGCAGTATTTT. It encodes CAWSVGGVSTDTQYF. J is TRBJ2-3 and V is TRBV30; D is possibly TRBD2 (6 bases). The CDR3 is 15 residues long. The V end lost 0 bases, the J end lost 0 bases, and 10 bases lay between the germline ends. Germline assignment: CDR1 GTSNPN and CDR2 SVGIG (reference sequence).

This clone showed up just a few times. The chain couples TRBV11-3 to TRBJ1-1; the D gene is possibly TRBD1 (6 bases). Germline V lookup: CDR1 SGHNT, CDR2 YENEEA. V dropped 5 bases and J dropped 2 bases, with 9 bases sitting between them. The CDR3 has 13 residues. The CDR3 DNA follows: TGTGCCAGCAGCCGGGACATCAACACTGAAGCTTTCTTT. Translation: CASSRDINTEAFF.

V usage is TRBV5-1 and J usage is TRBJ2-7, with 7 bases lining up with TRBD1. CDR1 is SGHRS and CDR2 is YFSETQ in the germline V gene. J gave up 3 bases and V 0 bases, and 0 bases lay outside the gene matches. This CDR3 is 13 amino acids long. CDR3 sequence: CASSLGTGYEQYF. The DNA of the CDR3 is TGCGCCAGCAGCTTGGGGACAGGCTACGAGCAGTACTTC.

This clone has only one observation. The gene calls are TRBV7-9 and TRBJ2-7, with TRBD1 identical over 7 bases. The J segment lost 7 bases and the V segment lost 5 bases, leaving 14 bases of the junction unmatched. There are 15 residues in the CDR3. CDR1 is SEHNR, CDR2 FQNEAQ, per germline (reference sequence). CDR3 nucleotides: TGTGCCAGCAGCCTTTACGACAGGGTTCGTGGGGAGCAGTACTTC. It specifies CASSLYDRVRGEQYF.

This clone was detected a few times. V usage is TRBV28 and J usage is TRBJ1-6; 7 bases fit TRBD1. The CDR3 runs 20 residues. V lost 6 bases, J lost 4 bases, and 21 bases stayed unmatched. Germline assignment: CDR1 MDHEN and CDR2 SYDVKM. In nucleotides, the CDR3 is TGTGCCAGCAGAACCCCCGAGCAGGGGGTACTGAGAGTATATAATTCACCCCTCCACTTT. Its protein is CASRTPEQGVLRVYNSPLHF. Complete variable domain (other parts from reference TRBV28 and TRBJ1-6): DVKVTQSSRYLVKRTGEKVFLECVQDMDHENMFWYRQDPGLGLRLIYFSYDVKMKEKGDIPEGYSVSREKKERFSLILESASTNQTSMYLCASRTPEQGVLRVYNSPLHFGNGTRLTVT.

J is TRBJ1-5 and V is TRBV5-1, with D perhaps TRBD1 (6 bases). The CDR3 is 14 residues long. The ends were cut back, 0 bases at V and 4 bases at J, with 8 bases in the middle. The germline gives CDR1 SGHRS, CDR2 YFSETQ. The DNA of the CDR3 is TGCGCCAGCAGCTTGGGGACAGAAAATCAGCCCCAGCATTTT. Encoded protein: CASSLGTENQPQHF.